A selection of T cell receptor beta chains follows, all from one sample in a study of cytomegalovirus exposure and HLA in healthy donors. Clones were read by immunoSEQ multiplex PCR, and TCRdb kept only the in-frame ones, dropping some. The table includes 150,000 to 200,000 clones, about four fifths detected once. Sequenced input: PBMCs. The receptors here all came from a man aged 18 to 29 in good health and CMV-seronegative. Each CDR3 is given with its conserved first and last residue. The order of the fields is V gene, CDR3 protein.

v_gene: TRBV10-3; CDR3aa: CAIRTGGYGYTF
v_gene: TRBV18; CDR3aa: CASSPTTSETQYF
v_gene: TRBV5-1; CDR3aa: CASSTGDTGYGYTF
v_gene: TRBV7-9; CDR3aa: CASSLGPYNEQFF
v_gene: TRBV19; CDR3aa: CASGSGPVNEKLFF
v_gene: TRBV5-1; CDR3aa: CASSTTGTGNTEAFF
v_gene: TRBV7-3; CDR3aa: CASSPGQGSDTQYF
v_gene: TRBV5-1; CDR3aa: CASKRILPGGEETQYF
v_gene: TRBV4-2; CDR3aa: CASSAGLAGGPRPYEQYF
v_gene: TRBV27; CDR3aa: CASSLLRGGFAKNIQYF
v_gene: TRBV27; CDR3aa: CASRPWDITDTQYF
v_gene: TRBV4-3; CDR3aa: CASSQDMVRDSSTDTQYF
v_gene: TRBV6-5; CDR3aa: CASSYTITGRAYEQYF
v_gene: TRBV2; CDR3aa: CASSGTSGPEQYF
v_gene: TRBV28; CDR3aa: CASSDVGTGTEELFF
v_gene: TRBV27; CDR3aa: CASRNRGEKLFF
v_gene: TRBV4-2; CDR3aa: CASSVRDRDTDTQYF
v_gene: TRBV28; CDR3aa: CASSLVGAGTDTQYF
v_gene: TRBV18; CDR3aa: CASSVTVGLAAEAFF
v_gene: TRBV5-1; CDR3aa: CASSSRRLDTQYF
v_gene: TRBV7-6; CDR3aa: CASSFRDNSYEQYF
v_gene: TRBV30; CDR3aa: CAWSGRARETQYF
v_gene: TRBV2; CDR3aa: CASSEERGKRSGNTIYF
v_gene: TRBV5-4; CDR3aa: CASSRRGGSYNEQFF
v_gene: TRBV28; CDR3aa: CASSPDILNYGYTF
v_gene: TRBV5-6; CDR3aa: CASSGRDTNSPLHF
v_gene: TRBV6-1; CDR3aa: CASSGGQSHEQFF
v_gene: TRBV5-1; CDR3aa: CASSSGQGVREQYF
v_gene: TRBV7-3; CDR3aa: CASSMTSGRTDTQYF
v_gene: TRBV6-1; CDR3aa: CASSESAGGSGEQFF
v_gene: TRBV18; CDR3aa: CASSKDRLSRTNEKLFF
v_gene: TRBV29-1; CDR3aa: CSVGDRGTNEQFF